This T cell receptor beta chain came from a study of cytomegalovirus exposure and HLA in healthy donors. General study findings and limits: Highly shared sequence variants in one cluster were likely a sequencing artifact. Some V segments, TRBV6-2 and TRBV6-3 among them, were indistinguishable and were therefore excluded. Later on, analysis showed that most CMV-associated TCR beta chains appeared to be HLA-restricted. The authors later found HLA-associated TCR beta chains more clonally expanded than equally common others.

The junction had 5 bases not matched to a gene; V was cut back by 1 base and J by 2 bases. Germline CDR1 reads SGHTA; CDR2 reads FQGNSA. This CDR3 region has 15 residues. Amplification used 60 Vbeta primers and 13 Jbeta primers. Method: immunoSEQ multiplex PCR; TCRdb's copy keeps in-frame clones and lacks some. Of around 150,000 clones in the sample, around 80% were seen once. In the case of this clone: Its cognate antigen is unknown.

The clonotype comes from a male donor in good health and CMV-seronegative. The chain recombines TRBV7-2 with TRBJ2-7, with 7 positions matching TRBD1. The specimen sequenced was PBMCs. CDR3: CASSLGGTATYEQYF. The DNA for the CDR3 is TGTGCCAGCAGCTTAGGAGGGACAGCGACCTACGAGCAGTACTTC.